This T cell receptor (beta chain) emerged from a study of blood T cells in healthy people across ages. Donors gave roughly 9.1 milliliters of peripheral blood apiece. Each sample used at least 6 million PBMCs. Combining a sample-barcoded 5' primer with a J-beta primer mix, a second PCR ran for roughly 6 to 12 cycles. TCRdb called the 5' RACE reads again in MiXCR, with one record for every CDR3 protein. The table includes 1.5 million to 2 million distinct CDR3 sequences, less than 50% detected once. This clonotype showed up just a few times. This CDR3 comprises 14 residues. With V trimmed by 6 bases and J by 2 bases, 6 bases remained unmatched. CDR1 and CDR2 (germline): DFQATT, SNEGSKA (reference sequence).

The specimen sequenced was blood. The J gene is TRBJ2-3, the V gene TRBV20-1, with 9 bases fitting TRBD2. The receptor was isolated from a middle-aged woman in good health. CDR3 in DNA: TGCAGTGCCCCGACTAGCGGAAACACAGATACGCAGTATTTT. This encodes CSAPTSGNTDTQYF.